Shown below are 15 T cell receptor beta chains from a single sample sequenced in a study of early T cells in non-severe SARS-CoV-2 infection. MiXCR, applied by TCRdb to the 5' RACE reads, yields one record per CDR3 protein. The sample consists of about 98,000 distinct CDR3 sequences, about 10% of them appearing once. Sequencing was done on a sample of whole blood. The receptors shown here come from an adult who was a healthcare worker with PCR-confirmed SARS-CoV-2 infection or an uninfected control (not recorded which).

For the CDR3, the DNA is TGTGCCAGCAGCTCAAACAGCGGGAGCCGTAGCACAGATACGCAGTATTTT. Translation: CASSSNSGSRSTDTQYF. This chain links TRBV7-9 with TRBJ2-3, with TRBD2 matching 8 bases. Germline values: CDR1 SEHNR, CDR2 FQNEAQ (reference sequence). V lost 4 bases, J lost 0 bases, and 9 bases stayed unmatched. The CDR3 totals 17 residues. The variable domain in full, completed from reference TRBV7-9 and TRBJ2-3, reads DTGVSQNPRHKITKRGQNVTFRCDPISEHNRLYWYRQTLGQGPEFLTYFQNEAQLEKSRLLSDRFSAERPKGSFSTLEIQRTEQGDSAMYLCASSSNSGSRSTDTQYFGPGTRLTVL.

This clonotype has at least ten counts. The chain links TRBV29-1 to TRBJ1-2; D unclear. The CDR3 has 11 residues. Trimming left V 5 bases short and J 8 bases short, with 12 bases between. Per germline, CDR1 SQVTM and CDR2 ANQGSEA. CDR3 sequence reads: CSVPILGGYTF. CDR3 nucleotides: TGCAGCGTTCCCATATTGGGGGGCTACACCTTC.

This clonotype was picked up a small number of times. The genes are TRBV5-6 and TRBJ2-7; D is unclear. CDR1 and CDR2 (germline): SGHDT, YYEEEE. The V end lost 5 bases, the J end lost 4 bases, and 13 bases lay between the germline ends. There are 13 residues in the CDR3. The DNA for the CDR3 is TGTGCCAGCAGGTTAGCTGACGTGTACGAGCAGTACTTC. It yields the protein CASRLADVYEQYF.

This clonotype occurred a few times. V and J are TRBV20-1 and TRBJ2-7; D is unclear. In germline, CDR1 is DFQATT, CDR2 SNEGSKA (reference sequence). This CDR3 is 11 amino acids long. V lost 6 bases, J lost 2 bases, and 8 bases lay in between. In nucleotides, the CDR3 is TGCAGTGCCCCCGATACCTACGAGCAGTACTTC. Translation gives CSAPDTYEQYF.

The J gene is TRBJ1-5, the V gene TRBV28; 11 bases agree with TRBD1. Germline-derived CDR1 and CDR2 are MDHEN and SYDVKM. The CDR3 extends over 13 amino acids. J gave up 5 bases and V 9 bases, and 3 bases lay outside the gene matches. CDR3 nucleotides: TGTGCCAGTCGGGACAGGGGGGATCAGCCCCAGCATTTT. Amino acid sequence: CASRDRGDQPQHF.

This clonotype appeared many times. This rearrangement joins TRBV11-3 to TRBJ1-1; D not certain. V was cut by 3 bases and J by 6 bases, with 11 bases left in between. Germline V gives CDR1 SGHNT, CDR2 YENEEA. The CDR3 extends over 13 amino acids. The CDR3 is CASSLSQVSEAFF. DNA of the CDR3: TGTGCCAGCAGCTTGTCCCAAGTCTCTGAAGCTTTCTTT.

This clonotype was observed many times. The V gene is TRBV4-2, the J gene TRBJ2-2; D is undetermined. This CDR3 is built from 15 residues. CDR1 is LGHNA and CDR2 is YNFKEQ in the germline V gene. Between the trimmed V and J ends, which lost 0 bases and 7 bases, there was a span of 12 bases. In nucleotides, the CDR3 is TGTGCCAGCAGCCAAGATGCCCTACTCGGCGGGGAGCTGTTTTTT. Translation gives CASSQDALLGGELFF.

In this sample, this clonotype turned up a few times. The chain carries TRBV7-9 and TRBJ1-1, with D hard to call. The CDR3 sequence is 14 residues long. The V end lost 2 bases, the J end lost 1 base, and 8 bases lay between the germline ends. In germline, CDR1 is SEHNR, CDR2 FQNEAQ (reference sequence). In DNA form, the CDR3 reads TGTGCCAGCAGCTTATCAGGTTCGAACACTGAAGCTTTCTTT. It encodes CASSLSGSNTEAFF. Filled out from reference TRBV7-9 and TRBJ1-1, the complete variable domain reads DTGVSQNPRHKITKRGQNVTFRCDPISEHNRLYWYRQTLGQGPEFLTYFQNEAQLEKSRLLSDRFSAERPKGSFSTLEIQRTEQGDSAMYLCASSLSGSNTEAFFGQGTRLTVV.

This clonotype was counted at least ten times. The chain recombines TRBV2 with TRBJ1-2, with TRBD1 as a possible D gene (5 bases). Looked up from germline, CDR1 is SNHLY and CDR2 is FYNNEI. Trimming shortened V by 8 bases and J by 6 bases, and 13 bases separated the two germline ends. The CDR3 consists of 12 residues. The CDR3 is CASAGLRDGYTF. The CDR3 coding sequence is TGTGCCAGCGCAGGGCTAAGAGATGGCTACACCTTC.

V and J are TRBV7-6 and TRBJ1-1; tentative D call: TRBD1 (5 bases). Trimming removed 6 bases at V and 2 bases at J, with 13 bases between. The CDR3 loop spans 14 amino acids. The germline CDR1 and CDR2 sequences are SGHVS and FNYEAQ. CDR3 protein: CASSPRGFNTEAFF. DNA of the CDR3: TGTGCCAGCAGTCCTAGGGGTTTTAACACTGAAGCTTTCTTT.

The sample holds many counts of this clonotype. The V call is TRBV28, the J call TRBJ2-3; D is ambiguous. In germline, CDR1 is MDHEN, CDR2 SYDVKM. Trimming stripped 4 bases from V and 6 bases from J, with 23 bases between. The CDR3 contains 17 residues. The CDR3 protein is CASSSPIGGSWGDTQYF. The CDR3 DNA reads as TGTGCCAGCAGTTCCCCAATCGGCGGATCTTGGGGTGATACGCAGTATTTT.

CDR3 sequence: CASSTMRGRTDTQYF. As DNA, the CDR3 is TGTGCCAGCTCCACCATGCGGGGGCGCACAGATACGCAGTATTTT. The chain recombines TRBV6-5 with TRBJ2-3; D perhaps matches TRBD2 (7 bases). Germline V gene data show CDR1 as MNHEY and CDR2 as SVGAGI. The CDR3 is made up of 15 amino acids. Trimming took 8 bases from V and 1 from J, leaving 16 bases between them.

The CDR3 DNA reads TGTGCCAGCAGGAAGCGGGAGTTCACAGATACGCAGTATTTT. Its translation: CASRKREFTDTQYF. This rearrangement joins TRBV12-3 or TRBV12-4 to TRBJ2-3; 8 positions match TRBD2. V was clipped by 6 bases and J by 2 bases; unmatched bases: 4. The CDR3 has 14 amino acids.

The rearrangement joins TRBV3-1 to TRBJ1-5; 10 nucleotides align to TRBD1. Germline lookup yields CDR1 LGHDT and CDR2 YNNKEL (reference sequence). Trimming cost V 5 bases and J 9 bases; bases outside gene matches: 4. The CDR3 is 13 residues long. In nucleotides, the CDR3 is TGTGCCAGCAGCATGGACAGGGGGAGGCCCCAGCATTTT. Protein product: CASSMDRGRPQHF.

The chain employs TRBV4-1 and TRBJ2-6, with D unresolved. Per germline, CDR1 MGHRA and CDR2 YSYEKL. The CDR3 covers 17 residues. Trimming stripped 0 bases from V and 4 bases from J, with 13 bases between. The CDR3 loop is CASSQDGRRLGANVLTF. In DNA, the CDR3 is TGCGCCAGCAGCCAAGATGGGCGCAGGCTCGGGGCCAACGTCCTGACTTTC.